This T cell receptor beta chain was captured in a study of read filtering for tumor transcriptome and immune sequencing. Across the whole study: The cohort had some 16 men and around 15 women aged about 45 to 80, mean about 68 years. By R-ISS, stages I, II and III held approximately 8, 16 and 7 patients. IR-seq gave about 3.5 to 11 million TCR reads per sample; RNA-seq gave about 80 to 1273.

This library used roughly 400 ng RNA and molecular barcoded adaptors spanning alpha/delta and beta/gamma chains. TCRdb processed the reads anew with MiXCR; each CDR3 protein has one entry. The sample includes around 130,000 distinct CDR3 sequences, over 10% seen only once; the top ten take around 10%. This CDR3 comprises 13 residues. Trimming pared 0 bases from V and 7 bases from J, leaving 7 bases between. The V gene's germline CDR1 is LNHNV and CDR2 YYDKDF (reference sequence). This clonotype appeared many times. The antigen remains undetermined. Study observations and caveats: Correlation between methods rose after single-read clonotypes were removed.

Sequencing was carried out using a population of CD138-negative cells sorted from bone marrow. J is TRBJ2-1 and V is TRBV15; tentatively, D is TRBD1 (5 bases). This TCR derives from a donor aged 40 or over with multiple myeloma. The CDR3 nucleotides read TGTGCCACCAGCAGAGATCGACAGAATGAGCAGTTCTTC. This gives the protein CATSRDRQNEQFF.